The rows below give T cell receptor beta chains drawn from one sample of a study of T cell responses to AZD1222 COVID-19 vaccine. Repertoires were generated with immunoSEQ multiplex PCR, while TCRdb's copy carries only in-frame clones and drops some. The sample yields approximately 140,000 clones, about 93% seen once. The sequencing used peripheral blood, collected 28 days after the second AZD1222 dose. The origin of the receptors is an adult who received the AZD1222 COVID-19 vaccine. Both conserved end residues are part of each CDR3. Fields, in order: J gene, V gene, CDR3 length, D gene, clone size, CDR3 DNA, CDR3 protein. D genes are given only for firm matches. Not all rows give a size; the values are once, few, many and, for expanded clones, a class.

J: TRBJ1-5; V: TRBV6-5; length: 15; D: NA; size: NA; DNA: TGTGCCAGCAGCCCAGGGTATGGGAGCAATCAGCCCCAGCATTTT; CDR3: CASSPGYGSNQPQHF
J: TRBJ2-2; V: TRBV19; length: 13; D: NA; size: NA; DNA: TGTGCCAGCAGCACACAAAACACCGGGGAGCTGTTTTTT; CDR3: CASSTQNTGELFF
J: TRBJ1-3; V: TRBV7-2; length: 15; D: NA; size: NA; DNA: TGTGCCAGCAGCTTTACAGGTTGGACTGGAAACACCATATATTTT; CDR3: CASSFTGWTGNTIYF
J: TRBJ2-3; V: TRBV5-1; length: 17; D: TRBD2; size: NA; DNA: TGCGCCAGCAGCTTGGGAAGACTAGCGGGAGCTGCGGATACGCAGTATTTT; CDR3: CASSLGRLAGAADTQYF
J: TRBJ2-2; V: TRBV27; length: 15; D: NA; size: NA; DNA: TGTGCCAGCAGTCCCACGGGACAGAACACCGGGGAGCTGTTTTTT; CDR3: CASSPTGQNTGELFF
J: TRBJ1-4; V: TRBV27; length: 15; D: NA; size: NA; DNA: TGTGCCAGCAGGGGGGGGCAACGGGGTAATGAAAAACTGTTTTTT; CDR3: CASRGGQRGNEKLFF
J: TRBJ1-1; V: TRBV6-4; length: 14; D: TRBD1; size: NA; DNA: TGTGCCAGCTCGTCAGAGCAGTTCGGGACAGGAGCTTTCTTT; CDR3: CASSSEQFGTGAFF
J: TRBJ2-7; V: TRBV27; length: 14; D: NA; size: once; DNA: TGTGCCAGCAGTTTATTTCAGGGCGGATACGAGCAGTACTTC; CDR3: CASSLFQGGYEQYF
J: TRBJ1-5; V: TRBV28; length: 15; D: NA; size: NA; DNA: TGTGCCAGCAGTTTAGGGTGGGGGGCAAATCAGCCCCAGCATTTT; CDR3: CASSLGWGANQPQHF
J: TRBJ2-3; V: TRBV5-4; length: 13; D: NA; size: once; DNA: TGTGCCAGTAAGACGGGCGACACAGATACGCAGTATTTT; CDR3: CASKTGDTDTQYF
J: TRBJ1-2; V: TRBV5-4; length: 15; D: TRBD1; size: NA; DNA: TGTGCCAGCAGGGACCGGGACAGAACTAACTATGGCTACACCTTC; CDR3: CASRDRDRTNYGYTF
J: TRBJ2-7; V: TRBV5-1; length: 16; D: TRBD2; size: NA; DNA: TGCGCCAGCAGCTTGGCCGGGGGACTAGGCTCCTACGAGCAGTACTTC; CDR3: CASSLAGGLGSYEQYF
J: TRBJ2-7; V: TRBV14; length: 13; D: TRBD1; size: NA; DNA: TGTGCCAGCAGCCGCACAGGGGGCTCCCTTCAGTACTTC; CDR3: CASSRTGGSLQYF
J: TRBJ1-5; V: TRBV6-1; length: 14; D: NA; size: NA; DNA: TGTGCCAGCAGTGAATTAACCGTCAATCAGCCCCAGCATTTT; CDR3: CASSELTVNQPQHF
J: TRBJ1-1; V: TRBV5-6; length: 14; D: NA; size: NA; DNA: TGTGCCAGCAGAAGAGGGCTGCTGAACACTGAAGCTTTCTTT; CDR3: CASRRGLLNTEAFF
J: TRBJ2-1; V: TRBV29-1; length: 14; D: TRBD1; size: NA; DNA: TGCAGCGTTGGGAGGACAGGGGTCTCCAATGAGCAGTTCTTC; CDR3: CSVGRTGVSNEQFF
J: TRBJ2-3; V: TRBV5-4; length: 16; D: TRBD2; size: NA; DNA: TGTGCCAGCAGCTTGCGGCTAGCGGAGAGCACAGATACGCAGTATTTT; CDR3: CASSLRLAESTDTQYF
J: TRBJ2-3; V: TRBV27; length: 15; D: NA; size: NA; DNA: TGTGCCAGCAGAATGGATGCGGGAATCACAGATACGCAGTATTTT; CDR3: CASRMDAGITDTQYF
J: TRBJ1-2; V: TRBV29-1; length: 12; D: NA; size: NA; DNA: TGCAGCACAGTGGGGTTTAACTATGGCTACACCTTC; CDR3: CSTVGFNYGYTF
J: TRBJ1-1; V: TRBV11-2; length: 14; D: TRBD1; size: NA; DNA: TGTGCCAGCAGTACAGCAGGGGGTCGGACTGAAGCTTTCTTT; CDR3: CASSTAGGRTEAFF
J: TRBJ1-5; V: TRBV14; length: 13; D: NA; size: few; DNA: TGTGCCAGCAGCCCTTTTGACCAAGGCCCCCAGCATTTT; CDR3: CASSPFDQGPQHF
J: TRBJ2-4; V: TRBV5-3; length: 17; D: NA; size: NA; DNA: TGTGCCAGAAGCAAAGGACCGAGAAAATTAGCCAAAAACATTCAGTACTTC; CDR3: CARSKGPRKLAKNIQYF
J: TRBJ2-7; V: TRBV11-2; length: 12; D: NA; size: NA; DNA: TGTGCCAGCAGCTTAGATTGGGGGGAGCAGTACTTC; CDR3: CASSLDWGEQYF
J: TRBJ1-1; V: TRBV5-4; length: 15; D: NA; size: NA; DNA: TGTGCCAGCAGCTTGCCCGGACGGAGAAACACTGAAGCTTTCTTT; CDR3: CASSLPGRRNTEAFF
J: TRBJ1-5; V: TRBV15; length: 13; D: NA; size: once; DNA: TGTGCCACCAGCAGAGAGAGCAATCAGCCCCAGCATTTT; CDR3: CATSRESNQPQHF
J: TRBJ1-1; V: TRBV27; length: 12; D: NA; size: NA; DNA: TGTGCCAGCAGCCACGGGGGTACTGAAGCTTTCTTT; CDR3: CASSHGGTEAFF
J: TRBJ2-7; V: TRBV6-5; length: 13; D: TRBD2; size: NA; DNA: TGTGCCAGCAGGACTAGCGGGAAGTACGAGCAGTACTTC; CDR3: CASRTSGKYEQYF
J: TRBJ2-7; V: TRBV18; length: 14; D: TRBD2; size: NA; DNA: TGTGCCAGCTCAGAACTAGCGGGAGGGTACGAGCAGTACTTC; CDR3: CASSELAGGYEQYF
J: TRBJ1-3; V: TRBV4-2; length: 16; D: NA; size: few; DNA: TGTGCCAGCAGCCCAAATCTTGGGGGATCTGGAAACACCATATATTTT; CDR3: CASSPNLGGSGNTIYF
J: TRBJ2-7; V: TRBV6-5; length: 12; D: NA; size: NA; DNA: TGTGCCAGCAGTAAGAGTGCAAGTGAGCAGTACTTC; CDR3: CASSKSASEQYF
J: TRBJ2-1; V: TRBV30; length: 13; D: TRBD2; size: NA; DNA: TGTGCCTGGAGCTACGGGACTAGCGATGAGCAGTTCTTC; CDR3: CAWSYGTSDEQFF
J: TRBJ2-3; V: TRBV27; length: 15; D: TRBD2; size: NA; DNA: TGTGCCAGCACCTTATTAGCGGGCTTCACAGATACGCAGTATTTT; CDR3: CASTLLAGFTDTQYF
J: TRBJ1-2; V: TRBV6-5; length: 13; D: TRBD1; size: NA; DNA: TGTGCCAGCACCGGACAGGGGAGCTATGGCTACACCTTC; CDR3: CASTGQGSYGYTF
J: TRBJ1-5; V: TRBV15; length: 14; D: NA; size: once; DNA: TGTGCCACCAGCCGGGACTTTCGCAATCAGCCCCAGCATTTT; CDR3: CATSRDFRNQPQHF
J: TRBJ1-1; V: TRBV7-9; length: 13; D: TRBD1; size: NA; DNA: TGTGCCAGCAGCTTAGGGCAGGGGGCTGCGGCTTTCTTT; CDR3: CASSLGQGAAAFF
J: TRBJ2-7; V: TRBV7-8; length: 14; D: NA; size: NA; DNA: TGTGCCAGCAGCTTTCGGGACTCCAACTACGAGCAGTACTTC; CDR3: CASSFRDSNYEQYF
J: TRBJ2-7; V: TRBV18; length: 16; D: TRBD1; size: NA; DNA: TGTGCCAGCTCACCCTACGGACAGGGCCTTACCTACGAGCAGTACTTC; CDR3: CASSPYGQGLTYEQYF
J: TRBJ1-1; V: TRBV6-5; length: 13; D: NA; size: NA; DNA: TGTGCCAGCAGTTACTCGAGGCAGGTTGAAGCTTTCTTT; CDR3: CASSYSRQVEAFF
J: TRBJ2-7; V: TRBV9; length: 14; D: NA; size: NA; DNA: TGTGCCAGCAGCGTAGTGCCGGAGACCTACGAGCAGTACTTC; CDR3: CASSVVPETYEQYF
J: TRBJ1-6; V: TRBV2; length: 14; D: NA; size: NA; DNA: TGTGCCAGCAGTAAGGACATCTATAATTCACCCCTCCACTTT; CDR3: CASSKDIYNSPLHF
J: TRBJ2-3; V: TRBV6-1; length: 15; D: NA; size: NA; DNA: TGTGCCAGCAGTGAAGCCCGACGCTCCACAGATACGCAGTATTTT; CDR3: CASSEARRSTDTQYF
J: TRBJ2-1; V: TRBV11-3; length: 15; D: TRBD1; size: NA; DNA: TGTGCCAGCAGCCTGGACAGGGGGATCTACAATGAGCAGTTCTTC; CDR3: CASSLDRGIYNEQFF
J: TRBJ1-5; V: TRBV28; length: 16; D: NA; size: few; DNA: TGTGCCAGCAGTTTACCGAGGGTATTGAGCAATCAGCCCCAGCATTTT; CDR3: CASSLPRVLSNQPQHF
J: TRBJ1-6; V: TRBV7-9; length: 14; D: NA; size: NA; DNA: TGTGCCAGCAGCTTGAGGGGCTCGAGTTCACCCCTCCACTTT; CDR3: CASSLRGSSSPLHF
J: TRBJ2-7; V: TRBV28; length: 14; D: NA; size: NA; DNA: TGTGCCAGCAGTCCAGGGGTTGCCTCCTACGAGCAGTACTTC; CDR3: CASSPGVASYEQYF
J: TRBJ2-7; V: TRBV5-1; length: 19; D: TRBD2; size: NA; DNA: TGCGCCAGCAGCACGACGGGTTGGGGACTAGCGGGAGTAAAATACGAGCAGTACTTC; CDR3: CASSTTGWGLAGVKYEQYF
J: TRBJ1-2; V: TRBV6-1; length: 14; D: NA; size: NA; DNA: TGTGCCAGCAGTGAAGGTGGACAATTCTATGGCTACACCTTC; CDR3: CASSEGGQFYGYTF
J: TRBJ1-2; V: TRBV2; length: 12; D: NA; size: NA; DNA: TGTGCCATCGACCGTGGGCACTATGGCTACACCTTC; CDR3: CAIDRGHYGYTF
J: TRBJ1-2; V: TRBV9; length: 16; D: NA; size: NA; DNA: TGTGCCAGCAGCGTAGGCGGAGGGGGTTACGACTATGGCTACACCTTC; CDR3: CASSVGGGGYDYGYTF
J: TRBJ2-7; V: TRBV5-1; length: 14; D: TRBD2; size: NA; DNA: TGCGCCAGCAGCCTACTAGCGAGCTCCTACGAGCAGTACTTC; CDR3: CASSLLASSYEQYF
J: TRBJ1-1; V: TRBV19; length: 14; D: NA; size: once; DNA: TGTGCCAGTAGTATGGGGGATTCTGGCACTGAAGCTTTCTTT; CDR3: CASSMGDSGTEAFF
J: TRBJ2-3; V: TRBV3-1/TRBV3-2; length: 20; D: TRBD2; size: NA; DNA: TGTGCCAGCAGCCCCGGGACTAGCGGGAGTATCGGTCCGCCCACAGATACGCAGTATTTT; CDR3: CASSPGTSGSIGPPTDTQYF
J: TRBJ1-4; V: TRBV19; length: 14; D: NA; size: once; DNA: TGTGCCAGTAGTATCGGGGGGCAAGGTGAAAAACTGTTTTTT; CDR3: CASSIGGQGEKLFF
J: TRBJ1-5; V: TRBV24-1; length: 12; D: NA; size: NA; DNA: TGTGCCACCAGTGATTCCACAGGGAGGGTCGCCTTT; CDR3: CATSDSTGRVAF
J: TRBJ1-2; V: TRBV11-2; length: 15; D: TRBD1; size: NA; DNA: TGTGCCAGCAGATCCGGGACAGGGCTCAACTATGGCTACACCTTC; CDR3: CASRSGTGLNYGYTF
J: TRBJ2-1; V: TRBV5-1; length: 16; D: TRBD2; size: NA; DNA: TGCGCCAGCAGCTTGGAATCACAGCGGGAGTGGGGTGAGCAGTTCTTC; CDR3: CASSLESQREWGEQFF
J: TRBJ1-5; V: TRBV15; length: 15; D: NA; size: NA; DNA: TGTGCCACCAGCAGAGATTGGCAGGGTAAAGGAGCCCAGCATTTT; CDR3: CATSRDWQGKGAQHF